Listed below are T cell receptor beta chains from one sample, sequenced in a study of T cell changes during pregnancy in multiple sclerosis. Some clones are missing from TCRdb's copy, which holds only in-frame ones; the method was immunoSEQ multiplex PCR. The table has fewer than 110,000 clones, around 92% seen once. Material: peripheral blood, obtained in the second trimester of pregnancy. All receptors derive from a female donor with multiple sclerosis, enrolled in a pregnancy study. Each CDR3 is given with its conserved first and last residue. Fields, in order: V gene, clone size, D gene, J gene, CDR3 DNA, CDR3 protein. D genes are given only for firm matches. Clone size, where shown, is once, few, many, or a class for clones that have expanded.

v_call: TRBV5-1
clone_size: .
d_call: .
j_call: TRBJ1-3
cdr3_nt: TGCGCCAGCAGGGAGAGCTCTGGAAACACCATATATTTT
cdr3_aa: CASRESSGNTIYF

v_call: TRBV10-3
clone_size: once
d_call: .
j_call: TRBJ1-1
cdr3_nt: TGTGCCATCAGTGATAGACACCTGAACACTGAAGCTTTCTTT
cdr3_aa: CAISDRHLNTEAFF

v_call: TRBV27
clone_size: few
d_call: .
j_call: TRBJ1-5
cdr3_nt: TGTGCCAGCAGTGACGACAGATATCGCAATCAGCCCCAGCATTTT
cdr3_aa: CASSDDRYRNQPQHF

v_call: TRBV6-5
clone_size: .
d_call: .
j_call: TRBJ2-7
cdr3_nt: TGTGCCAGCAGCCAGGGGAGTTTAAGGTACGAGCAGTACTTC
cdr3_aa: CASSQGSLRYEQYF

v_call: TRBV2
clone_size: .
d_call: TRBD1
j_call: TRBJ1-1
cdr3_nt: TGTGCCAGCAGTGGACAGGGAAACACTGAAGCTTTCTTT
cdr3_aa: CASSGQGNTEAFF

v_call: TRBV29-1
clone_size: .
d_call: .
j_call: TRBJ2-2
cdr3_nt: TGCAGCGTTCGGACAGTTTCGAACACCGGGGAGCTGTTTTTT
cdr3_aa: CSVRTVSNTGELFF

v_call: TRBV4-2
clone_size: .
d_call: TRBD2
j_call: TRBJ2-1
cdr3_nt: TGTGCCAGCAGCCCCCTTGGAGTGAGCGGGAACCCCTACAATGAGCAGTTCTTC
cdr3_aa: CASSPLGVSGNPYNEQFF

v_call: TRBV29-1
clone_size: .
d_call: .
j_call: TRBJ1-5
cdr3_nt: TGCAGCGTTAGGGACAACAATCAGCCCCAGCATTTT
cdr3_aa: CSVRDNNQPQHF

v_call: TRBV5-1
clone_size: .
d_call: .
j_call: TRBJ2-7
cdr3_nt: TGCGCCAGCAGCTTGGTAATGAGACAGGGAGGCAACGAGCAGTACTTC
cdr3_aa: CASSLVMRQGGNEQYF

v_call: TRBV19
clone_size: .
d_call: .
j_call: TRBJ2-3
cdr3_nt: TGTGCCAGTAGTTTTAGCGGTAGCACAGATACGCAGTATTTT
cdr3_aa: CASSFSGSTDTQYF

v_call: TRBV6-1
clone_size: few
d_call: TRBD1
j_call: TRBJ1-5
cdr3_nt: TGTGCCAGCAGTGAATCCAGGGGGCGTCTCAATCAGCCCCAGCATTTT
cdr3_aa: CASSESRGRLNQPQHF

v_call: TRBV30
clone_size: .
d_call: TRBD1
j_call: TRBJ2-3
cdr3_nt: TGTGCCTGGAGTCGGTCAGGGGGCTTACGGCAGTATTTT
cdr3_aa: CAWSRSGGLRQYF

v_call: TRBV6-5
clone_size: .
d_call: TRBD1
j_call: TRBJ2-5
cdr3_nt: TGTGGAACAGGGGATTGGGAGACCCAGTACTTC
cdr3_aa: CGTGDWETQYF

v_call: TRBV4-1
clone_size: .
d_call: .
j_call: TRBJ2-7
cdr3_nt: TGCGCCAGCAGCCCAGGGGCGGGTCCCTCCTACGAGCAGTACTTC
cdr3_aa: CASSPGAGPSYEQYF

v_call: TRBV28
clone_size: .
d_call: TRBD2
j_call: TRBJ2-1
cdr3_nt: TGTGCCAGCAGTTTAGGGACTAGAAAAAATGAGCAGTTCTTC
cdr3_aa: CASSLGTRKNEQFF

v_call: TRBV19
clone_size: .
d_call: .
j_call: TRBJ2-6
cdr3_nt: TGTGCCAGTACCTTCGGACAAACCGTAGACTCTGGGGCCAACGTCCTGACTTTC
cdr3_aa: CASTFGQTVDSGANVLTF

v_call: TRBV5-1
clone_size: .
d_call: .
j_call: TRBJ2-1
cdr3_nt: TGCGCCAGCAGCTTGGGAGGTGGGAGTGACGAGCAGTTCTTC
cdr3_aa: CASSLGGGSDEQFF

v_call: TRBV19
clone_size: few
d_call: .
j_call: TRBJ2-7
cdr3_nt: TGTGCCAGTAGTATAGCCGGGAGATCCTACGAGCAGTACTTC
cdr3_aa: CASSIAGRSYEQYF

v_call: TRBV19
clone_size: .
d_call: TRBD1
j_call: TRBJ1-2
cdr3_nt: TGTGCCAGTAGTTCATTGACAGGGAATGATGGCTACACCTTC
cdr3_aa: CASSSLTGNDGYTF

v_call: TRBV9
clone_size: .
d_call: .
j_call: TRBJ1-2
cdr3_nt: TGTGCCAGCAGCGTGAGGTCCCTGGACTATGGCTACACCTTC
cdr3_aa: CASSVRSLDYGYTF

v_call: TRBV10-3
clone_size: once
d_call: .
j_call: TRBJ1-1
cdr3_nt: TGTGCCACCGTCCCCAGATTAGAGGGGGTTGGTCCCCTCACTGAAGCTTTCTTT
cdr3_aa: CATVPRLEGVGPLTEAFF

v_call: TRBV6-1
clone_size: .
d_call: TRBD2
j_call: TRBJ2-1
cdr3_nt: TGTGCCAGCAGTGAACTGACTAGCGGGTACAATGAGCAGTTCTTC
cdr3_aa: CASSELTSGYNEQFF

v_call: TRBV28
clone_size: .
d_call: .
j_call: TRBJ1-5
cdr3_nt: TGTGCCAGCAATAGGGGGATTAGCAATCAGCCCCAGCATTTT
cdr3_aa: CASNRGISNQPQHF

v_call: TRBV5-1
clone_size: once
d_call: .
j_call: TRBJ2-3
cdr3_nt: TGCGCCAGCAGCTTGGATCTGGGCGGGGTAGGGGATACGCAGTATTTT
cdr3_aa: CASSLDLGGVGDTQYF

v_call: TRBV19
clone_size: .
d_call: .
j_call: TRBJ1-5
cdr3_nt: TGTGCCAGTAGTTCCGGGGGTAGGGCTTTCAATCAGCCCCAGCATTTT
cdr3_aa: CASSSGGRAFNQPQHF

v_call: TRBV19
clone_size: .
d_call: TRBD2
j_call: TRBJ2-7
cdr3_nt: TGTGCCAGTAGTATCGGACTAGCGGGACCCTACGAGCAGTACTTC
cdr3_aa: CASSIGLAGPYEQYF

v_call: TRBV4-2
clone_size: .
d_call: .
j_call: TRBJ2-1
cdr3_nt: TGTGCCAGCAGCCAAGAGGCAGGCGGGGTTTACAATGAGCAGTTCTTC
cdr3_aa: CASSQEAGGVYNEQFF

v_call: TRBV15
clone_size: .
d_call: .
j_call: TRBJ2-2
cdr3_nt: TGTGCCACCAGCAGAGGAATGACTAGGACGGGACGGATAGGGGAGCTGTTTTTT
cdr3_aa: CATSRGMTRTGRIGELFF

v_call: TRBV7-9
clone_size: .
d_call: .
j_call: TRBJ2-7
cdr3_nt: TGTGCCAGCAGCAGAGACGGGTACGAGCAGTACTTC
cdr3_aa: CASSRDGYEQYF

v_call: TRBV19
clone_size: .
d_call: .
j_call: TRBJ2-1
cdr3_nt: TGTGCCAGTAGTATAGAGAGAACTGATTACAATGAGCAGTTCTTC
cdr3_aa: CASSIERTDYNEQFF

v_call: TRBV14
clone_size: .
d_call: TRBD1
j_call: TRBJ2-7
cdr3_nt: TGTGCCAGCAGCCCCACAGGGGGCTCCTACGAGCAGTACTTC
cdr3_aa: CASSPTGGSYEQYF

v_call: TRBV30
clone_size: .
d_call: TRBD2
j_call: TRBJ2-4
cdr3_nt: TGTGCCTGGAGTACGGGGACTAGCATATCCAAAAACATTCAGTACTTC
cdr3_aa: CAWSTGTSISKNIQYF

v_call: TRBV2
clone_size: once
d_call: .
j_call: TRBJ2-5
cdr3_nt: TGTGCCAGCCGTTCTCAGGGGACCCAGTACTTC
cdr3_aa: CASRSQGTQYF

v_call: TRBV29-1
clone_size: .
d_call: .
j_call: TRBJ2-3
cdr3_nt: TGCAGCGCCCGACGTGGGGCAGCGTCCACAGATACGCAGTATTTT
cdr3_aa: CSARRGAASTDTQYF

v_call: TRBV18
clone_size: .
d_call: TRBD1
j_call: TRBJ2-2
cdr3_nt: TGTGCCAGCTCACCTCGGGACAGGGGGACCGGGGAGCTGTTTTTT
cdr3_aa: CASSPRDRGTGELFF

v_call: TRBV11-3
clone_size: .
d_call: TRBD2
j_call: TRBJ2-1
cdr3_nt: TGTGCCAGCAGTTCTGGAACCGGGGGGGGCAACAATGAGCAGTTCTTC
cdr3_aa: CASSSGTGGGNNEQFF

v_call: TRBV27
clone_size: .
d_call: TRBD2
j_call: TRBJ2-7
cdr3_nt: TGTGCCAGCAGCCCTGGGGTGGGACTATCCTACGAGCAGTACTTC
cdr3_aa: CASSPGVGLSYEQYF

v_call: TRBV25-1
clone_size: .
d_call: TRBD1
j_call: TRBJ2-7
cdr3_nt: TGTGCCAGCAGTCCCGGGACAGGGTTCCACGAGCAGTACTTC
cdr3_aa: CASSPGTGFHEQYF

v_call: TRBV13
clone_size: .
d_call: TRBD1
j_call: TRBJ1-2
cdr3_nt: TGTGCCAGCAGCTCCCTGACAGGGGGGGACGATGGCTACACCTTC
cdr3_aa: CASSSLTGGDDGYTF

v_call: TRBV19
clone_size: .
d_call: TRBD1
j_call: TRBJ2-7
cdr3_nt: TGTGCCAGTAGCCCTAGGGACAGCAAATACGAGCAGTACTTC
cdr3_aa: CASSPRDSKYEQYF

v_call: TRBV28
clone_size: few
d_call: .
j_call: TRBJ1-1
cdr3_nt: TGTGCCAGCAGTCCCAACAGGGATAAGAGCACTGAAGCTTTCTTT
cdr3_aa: CASSPNRDKSTEAFF

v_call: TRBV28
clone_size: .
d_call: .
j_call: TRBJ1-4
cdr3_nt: TGTGCCAGCAGTCAGGGGAATGAAAAACTGTTTTTT
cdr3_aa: CASSQGNEKLFF

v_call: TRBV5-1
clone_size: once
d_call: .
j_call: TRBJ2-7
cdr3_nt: TGCGCCAGCATTATGGGGCCGGGGGCCTACGAGCAGTACTTC
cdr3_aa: CASIMGPGAYEQYF

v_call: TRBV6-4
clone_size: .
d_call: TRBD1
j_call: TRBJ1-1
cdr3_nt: TGTGCCAGCAGTGACTCGACAGGCAACAGGGGAGAAGCTTTCTTT
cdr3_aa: CASSDSTGNRGEAFF

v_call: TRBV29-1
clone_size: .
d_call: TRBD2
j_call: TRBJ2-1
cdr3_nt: TGCAGCGTTGAGGTTAGCGGGAGGCAGGGCAATGAGCAGTTCTTC
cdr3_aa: CSVEVSGRQGNEQFF